Listed here are 5 T cell receptor beta chains from one sample, sequenced in a study of blood T cell repertoires in COVID-19. Using immunoSEQ multiplex PCR, the repertoire was profiled, and TCRdb retains in-frame clones only, with some absent. The sample has 90,000 to 130,000 clones, 80% to 90% seen once; the top ten hold under 3%. The specimen sequenced was peripheral blood. These receptors all stem from a human donor in a cohort sampled during active COVID-19.

V usage is TRBV28 and J usage is TRBJ2-7, with 10 positions matching TRBD2. CDR3 size: 13 residues. Germline CDR1 and CDR2: MDHEN and SYDVKM. J lost 6 bases, V lost 6 bases, and 5 bases had no gene match. The CDR3 DNA reads as TGTGCCAGCAGGGGGGGACTAGCGTCCGAGCAGTACTTC. This encodes CASRGGLASEQYF.

The V gene is TRBV18, the J gene TRBJ1-2, with 7 bases identical to TRBD1. Trimming cost V 3 bases and J 8 bases; bases outside gene matches: 12. Germline V CDR1 and CDR2: KGHSH, LQKENI. CDR3 length equals 15 residues. The CDR3 protein is CASSPNSNRGSGYTF. The CDR3 DNA reads TGTGCCAGCTCACCCAATAGCAACAGGGGCTCCGGCTACACCTTC.

This chain links TRBV9 with TRBJ2-7; D perhaps matches TRBD1 (6 bases). The CDR3 has 15 residues. Between the trimmed V and J ends, which lost 4 bases and 4 bases, there was a span of 18 bases. Germline assignment: CDR1 SGDLS and CDR2 YYNGEE. CDR3: CASSPRVQGPYEQYF. CDR3 coding DNA: TGTGCCAGCAGCCCCAGGGTCCAGGGGCCGTACGAGCAGTACTTC.

The chain is built from TRBV28 and TRBJ1-2; 7 nucleotides match TRBD1. From germline, CDR1 is MDHEN and CDR2 SYDVKM. This CDR3 is 15 amino acids long. Trimming removed 3 bases from V and 5 bases from J; junction bases left unmatched: 9. The CDR3 spells CASSFSSTGSYGYTF. CDR3 in DNA: TGTGCCAGCAGTTTTTCCTCGACAGGGTCTTATGGCTACACCTTC.

This clone was seen a handful of times. The CDR3 reads CASSEDPIYGYTF. The CDR3 nucleotides are TGTGCCAGCAGTGAAGACCCTATATATGGCTACACCTTC. The V gene is TRBV6-1, the J gene TRBJ1-2, with D uncertain. The CDR3 spans 13 residues. Germline lookup yields CDR1 MNHNS and CDR2 SASEGT. Deletions cut 1 base from V and 5 bases from J, with 8 bases between.